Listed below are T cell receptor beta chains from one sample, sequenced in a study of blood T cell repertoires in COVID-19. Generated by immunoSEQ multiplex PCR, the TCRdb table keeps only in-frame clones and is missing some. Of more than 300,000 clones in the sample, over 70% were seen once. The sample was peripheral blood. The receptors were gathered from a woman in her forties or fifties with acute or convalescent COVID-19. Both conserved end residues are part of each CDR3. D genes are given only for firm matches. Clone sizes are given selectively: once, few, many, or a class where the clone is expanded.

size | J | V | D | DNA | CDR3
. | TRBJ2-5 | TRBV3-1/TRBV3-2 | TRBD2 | TGTGCCAGCAGCCAAGATGGGTTGCGAGCGGGGGGGACCAAGATGAGGACCCAGTACTTC | CASSQDGLRAGGTKMRTQYF
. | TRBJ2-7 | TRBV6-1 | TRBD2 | TGTGCCAGCAGTGAATGGGCTAGCGGCTCCTACGAGCAGTACTTC | CASSEWASGSYEQYF
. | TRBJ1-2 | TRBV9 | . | TGTGCCAGCAGCGTCTTGGGGGGGTATGGCTACACCTTC | CASSVLGGYGYTF
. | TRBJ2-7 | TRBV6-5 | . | TGTGCCAGCAGTACCGGGCGGGCCTTCATCTACGAGCAGTACTTC | CASSTGRAFIYEQYF
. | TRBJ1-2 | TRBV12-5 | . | TGTGCTAGTGGGAGAGGGGACTATTACTATGGCTACACCTTC | CASGRGDYYYGYTF
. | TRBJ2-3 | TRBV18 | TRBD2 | TGTGCCAGCTCACTTTACCTCCGACTAGCGGGGGGCGAAGATACGCAGTATTTT | CASSLYLRLAGGEDTQYF
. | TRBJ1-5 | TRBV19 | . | TGTGCCAGTACTCCGGGACTTGCAAACAATCAGCCCCAGCATTTT | CASTPGLANNQPQHF
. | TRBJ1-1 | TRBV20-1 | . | TGCAGTGCTCCAGTGTCGGGGAGAGCTTTCTTT | CSAPVSGRAFF
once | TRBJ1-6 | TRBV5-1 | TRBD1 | TGCGCCAGCAGCCCTCAGACAGGGCGGGATTCACCCCTCCACTTT | CASSPQTGRDSPLHF
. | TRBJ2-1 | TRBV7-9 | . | TGTGCCAGCAGCGCCCAATCCGGGAGCCCCCAGTTCTTC | CASSAQSGSPQFF
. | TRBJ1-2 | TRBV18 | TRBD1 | TGTGCCAGCTCACCAGGACAGGCGATTACCTATGGCTACACCTTC | CASSPGQAITYGYTF